This record covers a single TCR beta chain. Its cognate antigen is unknown. In the authors' methods: From around 20,000 to 690,000 TCRs were found per sample, with a median of around 100,000. TCRdb fed the RACE reads into MiXCR, producing one record per CDR3 protein. These V and J calls originate from TCRdb's pipeline instead of the authors' own analysis. The sample shows roughly 380,000 distinct CDR3 sequences, about 6.9% of them seen only once. Per germline, CDR1 KGHSH and CDR2 LQKENI. CDR3 length: 15 amino acids. With 6 bases removed from V and 1 base from J, the gap between germline ends came to 15 bases. This entry belongs to a study of human T cells and chemical hapten exposure. General study results and limits: There was a positive correlation between PT1 expanded TCR counts and patch test score. The number of TCRs over 1 in 1000 frequency stayed unchanged after DPC. Expanded TCRs formed significantly more large CDR3 similarity clusters than controls.

This sample's time point: patch test 2, 6 weeks after DPC sensitization. Documented treatment: therapeutic diphenylcyclopropenone sensitization with weekly scalp DPC. The sequence came from a woman aged 18-30 years with alopecia areata. Some clones in this sample may be carry-over from other donors' samples. The V call is TRBV18, the J call TRBJ1-2; D not resolved. The sequencing here drew on whole blood, taken in connection with sensitization to the hapten diphenylcyclopropenone (DPC). The CDR3 loop is CASSAFGGFNYGYTF. The CDR3 bases are TGTGCCAGCTCCGCCTTTGGAGGATTTAACTATGGCTACACCTTC.